Shown below are 27 T cell receptor beta chains from a single sample sequenced in a study of cytomegalovirus exposure and HLA in healthy donors. 13 Jbeta primers and 60 Vbeta primers were used for the PCR. Produced via immunoSEQ multiplex PCR; TCRdb's table is partial and in-frame only. The table records 100,000 to 150,000 clones, over 70% of them present only once. Material for sequencing was PBMCs. These receptors came from a man aged 18 to 35 in good health and CMV-seropositive.

The V gene is TRBV27, the J gene TRBJ2-5; TRBD2 matches 11 bases. The germline V gene encodes CDR1 MNHEY and CDR2 SMNVEV (reference sequence). The CDR3 contains 16 residues. V trimming: 1 base; J trimming: 6 bases; junction bases outside the gene matches: 7. CDR3: CASSLLAGGTRKTQYF. The DNA for the CDR3 is TGTGCCAGCAGTTTATTAGCGGGGGGGACAAGAAAGACCCAGTACTTC.

The CDR3 loop reads CASSQGGGASYNSPLHF. The CDR3 DNA follows: TGCGCCAGCAGCCAGGGGGGAGGGGCCTCCTATAATTCACCCCTCCACTTT. The rearrangement joins TRBV4-3 to TRBJ1-6, with a weak D call TRBD1 (5 bases). Trimming removed 3 bases from V and 0 bases from J, with 12 bases in between. The CDR3 sequence is 17 residues long. The germline CDR1 and CDR2 sequences are LGHNA and YSLEER.

This clone was found once. V and J are TRBV5-4 and TRBJ2-3; 8 positions match TRBD1. Germline-derived CDR1 and CDR2 are SGHNT and YYREEE (reference sequence). V shed 4 bases and J 5 bases; nucleotides not matched to a gene: 3. The CDR3 contains 13 residues. CDR3 in DNA: TGTGCCAGCAGCACCGACAGGGGAGATACGCAGTATTTT. It translates to CASSTDRGDTQYF.

The rearrangement links TRBV7-2 to TRBJ2-1; 8 nucleotides align to TRBD2. CDR1 and CDR2 from the germline V gene are SGHTA and FQGNSA. V trimming: 2 bases; J trimming: 9 bases; junction bases outside the gene matches: 9. This CDR3 spans 15 amino acids. This CDR3 is CASSLMSGGAGEQFF. In DNA, the CDR3 is TGTGCCAGCAGCTTAATGAGCGGGGGAGCGGGTGAGCAGTTCTTC.

This chain uses TRBV7-6 with TRBJ2-2; 7 nucleotides match TRBD2. This CDR3 comprises 18 residues. The germline gives CDR1 SGHVS, CDR2 FNYEAQ. V lost 1 base and J lost 0; bases outside the gene matches: 8. The CDR3 is CASSLVASAGANTGELFF. The CDR3 nucleotides read TGTGCCAGCAGCTTAGTGGCCTCGGCGGGGGCGAACACCGGGGAGCTGTTTTTT.

The genes are TRBV7-2 and TRBJ2-7, with TRBD2 as a possible D gene (5 bases). CDR1 and CDR2 (germline): SGHTA, FQGNSA. V gave up 1 base and J gave up 4 bases, with 11 bases separating them. This CDR3 region has 14 residues. The CDR3 sequence is CASSLGLAVYEQYF. DNA for the CDR3: TGTGCCAGCAGCTTAGGTCTAGCTGTGTACGAGCAGTACTTC.

CDR3 bases: TGTGCCAGCTCACCACGGCAGGGCCGAGACGAGCAGTACTTC. It translates to CASSPRQGRDEQYF. The chain uses TRBV18 and TRBJ2-7, with D perhaps TRBD1 (5 bases). V lost 1 base and J 5 bases, leaving 12 bases between the germline ends. The length of the CDR3 is 14 residues. Germline V CDR1 and CDR2: KGHSH, LQKENI.

This clone was counted a few times. This chain's CDR3 is CASSLSVGHGYTF. CDR3 DNA: TGTGCCAGCAGTTTATCTGTGGGGCATGGCTACACCTTC. This chain links TRBV27 with TRBJ1-2; D may be TRBD1 (5 bases). V was shortened by 0 bases and J by 6 bases, with 8 bases between the two germline ends. The germline V gene encodes CDR1 MNHEY and CDR2 SMNVEV (reference sequence). This CDR3 is built from 13 residues.

This chain joins TRBV6-1 and TRBJ2-3; D might be TRBD2 (7 bases). The germline CDR1 and CDR2 sequences are MNHNS and SASEGT. The V end was cut by 2 bases, the J end by 4 bases, with 19 bases between. The CDR3 covers 17 residues. The CDR3 DNA reads as TGTGCCAGCAGTGAATCGGCGGGGGCGTCCTTTGCAGATACGCAGTATTTT. It codes for CASSESAGASFADTQYF.

V gene TRBV7-6 combines with J gene TRBJ1-6; 9 positions agree with TRBD1. In germline, CDR1 is SGHVS, CDR2 FNYEAQ. The CDR3 contains 16 residues. V shed 4 bases, J shed 6 bases, and the junction held 7 bases outside the gene matches. The CDR3 region is CASSSNPGQGNSPLHF. CDR3 in DNA: TGTGCCAGCAGCTCAAATCCGGGACAGGGTAATTCACCCCTCCACTTT.

This chain joins TRBV6-5 and TRBJ1-2, with D possibly being TRBD1 (6 bases). Germline V lookup: CDR1 MNHEY, CDR2 SVGAGI. This CDR3 comprises 15 residues. V lost 6 bases and J 0 bases, leaving 14 bases between the germline ends. Written as DNA, the CDR3 is TGTGCCAGCAGAAATCAAAACAGGGCTAACTATGGCTACACCTTC. Translated: CASRNQNRANYGYTF.

The chain joins TRBV19 to TRBJ1-2; possibly TRBD1 for D (6 bases). Deletions cut 3 bases from V and 0 bases from J, with 8 bases between. Looked up from germline, CDR1 is LNHDA and CDR2 is SQIVND (reference sequence). The CDR3 extends over 14 amino acids. CDR3 DNA sequence: TGTGCCAGTAGTATTAGGACAGCTAACTATGGCTACACCTTC. This gives the protein CASSIRTANYGYTF. The full variable domain, rest sourced from reference TRBV19 and TRBJ1-2, is DGGITQSPKYLFRKEGQNVTLSCEQNLNHDAMYWYRQDPGQGLRLIYYSQIVNDFQKGDIAEGYSVSREKKESFPLTVTSAQKNPTAFYLCASSIRTANYGYTFGSGTRLTVV.

The chain links TRBV2 to TRBJ1-1, with a weak D call TRBD1 (5 bases). Germline lookup yields CDR1 SNHLY and CDR2 FYNNEI. This CDR3 spans 16 amino acids. With 3 bases removed from V and 1 base from J, the gap between germline ends came to 15 bases. The CDR3 DNA is TGTGCCAGCAGTGATCAGGGATTCAGACCGAACACTGAAGCTTTCTTT. It is translated as CASSDQGFRPNTEAFF.

Written as DNA, the CDR3 is TGTGCCAGCCGACAGGTAGATAATTCACCCCTCCACTTT. Its translation: CASRQVDNSPLHF. This rearrangement joins TRBV6-1 to TRBJ1-6, with D maybe TRBD1 (6 bases). Germline CDR1 MNHNS, CDR2 SASEGT. The CDR3 length is 13 residues. The V gene lost 8 bases and the J gene lost 5 bases, with 10 bases spanning the gap.

Only a few counts were recorded for this clone. A far more abundant clone sits one base away, making this likely a read error. The identical CDR3 is also encoded by other nucleotide sequences in the sample. This sequence joins TRBV11-2 and TRBJ2-7; D remains unclear. This CDR3 is built from 11 residues. The V gene's germline CDR1 is SGHAT and CDR2 FQNNGV. V lost 4 bases to trimming and J lost 3 bases, with 4 bases between them. The CDR3 DNA follows: TGTGCCAGCAGCTCGTACTACGAGCAGTACTTC. Its protein is CASSSYYEQYF. Combining the CDR3 with reference TRBV11-2 and TRBJ2-7 gives the whole variable domain EAGVAQSPRYKIIEKRQSVAFWCNPISGHATLYWYQQILGQGPKLLIQFQNNGVVDDSQLPKDRFSAERLKGVDSTLKIQPAKLEDSAVYLCASSSYYEQYFGPGTRLTVT.

The chain uses TRBV18 and TRBJ1-2, with 7 bases fitting TRBD1. Germline V gives CDR1 KGHSH, CDR2 LQKENI. The CDR3 is 15 residues long. The ends lost 3 bases at V and 4 bases at J; junction bases unmatched: 8. The CDR3 coding sequence is TGTGCCAGCTCACCCCGAACAGGGGACAGCTATGGCTACACCTTC. Translation gives CASSPRTGDSYGYTF.

This clone was seen a few times. The chain couples TRBV5-8 to TRBJ2-3; D not resolved. V lost 4 bases, J lost 2 bases, and 11 bases lay in between. CDR1 is SGHTS and CDR2 is YDEGEE in the germline V gene. The CDR3 runs to 14 residues. In nucleotides, the CDR3 is TGTGCCAGCAGCCAACGGAGCTACACAGATACGCAGTATTTT. Its translation: CASSQRSYTDTQYF.

In its sample, this clone is medium-sized (0.01 to 0.1%). The chain employs TRBV4-3 and TRBJ1-4; D uncertain. Per germline, CDR1 LGHNA and CDR2 YSLEER. Trimming removed 0 bases from V and 0 bases from J, with 11 bases in between. The length of the CDR3 is 17 residues. The CDR3 loop reads CASSQELSTATNEKLFF. The CDR3 coding sequence is TGCGCCAGCAGCCAAGAATTAAGTACAGCAACTAATGAAAAACTGTTTTTT.

As DNA, the CDR3 is TGCGCCAGCAGCTTGGATGGGACAGTCAACTATGGCTACACCTTC. Protein: CASSLDGTVNYGYTF. The chain has TRBV5-1 and TRBJ1-2, with 7 bases that match TRBD1. Germline CDR1 is SGHRS and CDR2 is YFSETQ. Trimming removed 0 bases from V and 2 bases from J; junction bases left unmatched: 4. The CDR3 sequence is 15 residues long.

V gene TRBV5-4 combines with J gene TRBJ1-2, with TRBD1 matching over 10 bases. The CDR3 consists of 14 residues. V trimming: 4 bases; J trimming: 8 bases; junction bases outside the gene matches: 8. Germline CDR1 reads SGHNT; CDR2 reads YYREEE (reference sequence). The CDR3 sequence is CASSPETGGDGYTF. In DNA form, the CDR3 reads TGTGCCAGCAGCCCCGAGACAGGGGGCGACGGCTACACCTTC. The whole variable domain, filled in from reference TRBV5-4 and TRBJ1-2, reads ETGVTQSPTHLIKTRGQQVTLRCSSQSGHNTVSWYQQALGQGPQFIFQYYREEENGRGNFPPRFSGLQFPNYSSELNVNALELDDSALYLCASSPETGGDGYTFGSGTRLTVV.

This chain uses TRBV12-5 with TRBJ2-2; TRBD2 agrees at 7 bases. This CDR3 is 14 amino acids long. Trimming removed 7 bases from V and 6 bases from J; junction bases left unmatched: 8. CDR1 is LGHNT and CDR2 is FRNRAP in the germline V gene. This CDR3 is CASASQRGPGELFF. CDR3 in DNA: TGTGCTAGTGCGTCTCAGCGGGGACCCGGGGAGCTGTTTTTT.

The V gene is TRBV7-2, the J gene TRBJ1-2, with 8 bases lining up with TRBD1. The V and J ends lost 5 bases and 2 bases, in that order; junction bases with no gene match: 7. Germline CDR1 is SGHTA and CDR2 is FQGNSA. The CDR3 has 15 amino acids. The CDR3 loop is CASSRSSGGNYGYTF. CDR3 nucleotides: TGTGCCAGCAGCCGCTCCTCAGGGGGCAACTATGGCTACACCTTC.

V gene TRBV10-3 combines with J gene TRBJ2-7; D might be TRBD1 (6 bases). Germline V gives CDR1 ENHRY, CDR2 SYGVKD. Trimming cost V 0 bases and J 6 bases, with 15 bases left between them. This CDR3 comprises 15 residues. The CDR3, as DNA: TGTGCCATCAGTGAGTCGCGGCAGGGGAATCCCGAGCAGTACTTC. Its protein product is CAISESRQGNPEQYF.

V usage is TRBV5-5 and J usage is TRBJ1-5, with D possibly being TRBD1 (6 bases). The CDR3 runs 19 residues. Germline CDR1 reads SGHKS; CDR2 reads YYEKEE (reference sequence). The V end was cut by 2 bases, the J end by 0 bases, with 21 bases between. The CDR3, as DNA: TGTGCCAGCAGCTTAGGAAATCTACGGGGGGCTTATAGCAATCAGCCCCAGCATTTT. It encodes CASSLGNLRGAYSNQPQHF.

The chain uses TRBV30 and TRBJ1-1; TRBD1 matches 8 bases. J was trimmed by 4 bases and V by 5 bases; bases with no gene match: 6. Germline CDR1 is GTSNPN and CDR2 is SVGIG (reference sequence). The CDR3 loop spans 13 amino acids. The CDR3 here is CAWGGQALTEAFF. The CDR3 DNA follows: TGTGCCTGGGGGGGACAGGCACTCACTGAAGCTTTCTTT.

This chain uses TRBV30 with TRBJ1-2; a possible D gene is TRBD1 (5 bases). The CDR3 extends over 12 amino acids. The V and J ends lost 7 bases and 6 bases respectively, with 15 bases between them. CDR1 and CDR2 (germline): GTSNPN, SVGIG (reference sequence). The CDR3 sequence is CAYSQGGDGYTF. CDR3 nucleotides: TGTGCCTACTCGCAGGGAGGCGATGGCTACACCTTC.

The V and J genes are TRBV9 and TRBJ2-1, with TRBD2 matching 7 bases. Trimming cost V 1 base and J 6 bases; bases outside gene matches: 1. Germline CDR1 SGDLS, CDR2 YYNGEE. CDR3 length: 13 residues. CDR3 sequence reads: CASSVRTSNEQFF. The DNA for the CDR3 is TGTGCCAGCAGCGTAAGGACTAGCAATGAGCAGTTCTTC.